Listed here are 30 T cell receptor beta chains from one sample, sequenced in a study of post-analysis software for immune sequencing data (dated by TCRdb to about 2015). Their antigen targets remain unknown. Overall study results and their limits: Patients showed significantly higher frequencies than controls for five TRBV segments, among them TRBV5-6, TRBV5-1 and TRBV20-1.

Library preparation was by PCR. Data came from an Illumina HiSeq 2500. To reduce PCR and sequencing biases, unique molecular identifiers were built into the TCR beta cDNA libraries. In-frame beta chains were kept once TCRdb had trimmed the public reads at Q25 with fastp and called clones with MiXCR. Records with the same CDR3 protein are collapsed into one entry carrying the most frequent genes and DNA. The sample table contains 700,000 to 900,000 distinct CDR3 sequences; only one count was recorded for 46% of them. The ten top clones hold roughly 4.9% of the sample. The source material was blood. Receptors originate from a girl aged 10 to 17 with multiple sclerosis.

The chain employs TRBV6-5 and TRBJ2-1, with TRBD2 matching over 12 bases. Trimming took 2 bases from V and 7 from J; bases not matched to a gene: 6. This CDR3 region has 16 residues. CDR1 and CDR2 from the germline V gene are MNHEY and SVGAGI. For the CDR3, the DNA is TGTGCCAGCAGTTACGATGAGACTAGCGGGGGTAATGAGCAGTTCTTC. Translating gives CASSYDETSGGNEQFF.

The CDR3 here is CASSPRRGLAGADTQFF. The CDR3 DNA reads as TGTGCCAGCAGTCCGAGGAGGGGACTAGCGGGAGCAGATACGCAGTTCTTC. The chain links TRBV12-3 or TRBV12-4 to TRBJ2-1; TRBD2 matches 14 bases. V trimming: 5 bases; J trimming: 12 bases; junction bases outside the gene matches: 15. This CDR3 region has 17 residues.

The chain has TRBV4-1 and TRBJ2-2; 10 bases are a match to TRBD2. V was clipped by 4 bases and J by 0 bases; unmatched bases: 5. Germline lookup yields CDR1 MGHRA and CDR2 YSYEKL. CDR3 size: 17 residues. CDR3 in DNA: TGCGCCAGCAGCCCCCCTAGCGGGAGAGCGAACACCGGGGAGCTGTTTTTT. It encodes CASSPPSGRANTGELFF.

V gene TRBV3-1 combines with J gene TRBJ2-1; 9 bases map to TRBD2. The germline V gene has CDR1 LGHDT and CDR2 YNNKEL (reference sequence). Germline trimming cut 4 bases from V and 1 base from J; bases unmatched to any gene: 5. The CDR3 is 16 residues long. CDR3 amino acids: CASSLRGGVSYNEQFF. CDR3 coding DNA: TGTGCCAGCAGCCTCCGCGGGGGGGTGTCCTACAATGAGCAGTTCTTC.

V and J are TRBV30 and TRBJ1-5, with D unresolved. The V gene lost 4 bases and the J gene lost 5 bases, with 15 bases spanning the gap. Germline-derived CDR1 and CDR2 are GTSNPN and SVGIG (reference sequence). The CDR3 extends over 14 amino acids. For the CDR3, the DNA is TGTGCCTGGAAGCCCCCCGGTAACCATCAGCCCCAGCATTTT. The encoded protein is CAWKPPGNHQPQHF.

The chain recombines TRBV29-1 with TRBJ2-3; D perhaps matches TRBD2 (5 bases). V was cut by 2 bases and J by 2 bases, with 14 bases left in between. The CDR3 has 15 amino acids. The V gene's germline CDR1 is SQVTM and CDR2 ANQGSEA. CDR3 coding DNA: TGCAGCGTTGAATCTGGGTCTAGCCTCACAGATACGCAGTATTTT. Amino acid sequence: CSVESGSSLTDTQYF.

The chain has TRBV3-1 and TRBJ2-5, with TRBD2 matching 7 bases. CDR3 length equals 16 residues. In germline, CDR1 is LGHDT, CDR2 YNNKEL (reference sequence). Trimming cost V 1 base and J 7 bases; bases outside gene matches: 12. The DNA of the CDR3 is TGTGCCAGCAGCCAAGTAAGCACGTGGACTAGTGGGACCCAGTACTTC. Translation: CASSQVSTWTSGTQYF.

This clonotype was seen a single time. The genes are TRBV15 and TRBJ2-4; D possibly corresponds to TRBD1 (6 bases). The DNA matches TRBJ2-7 better at its end, which makes the J call doubtful. This CDR3 contains 15 residues. Germline V gives CDR1 LNHNV, CDR2 YYDKDF (reference sequence). The CDR3 DNA follows: TGTGCCACCAGCAGGGGGGCAGGGTTCCCCCACGAGCAGTACTTC. Translating it yields CATSRGAGFPHEQYF.

This chain uses TRBV12-3 or TRBV12-4 with TRBJ2-5; TRBD1 or TRBD2 may be the D gene (6 bases each). Trimming removed 3 bases from V and 11 bases from J, with 16 bases in between. The CDR3 runs 13 residues. CDR3 in DNA: TGTGCCAGCAGTTTCGGGGGCGCGAATGAGCAGTACTTC. Encoded protein: CASSFGGANEQYF.

This chain connects TRBV9 to TRBJ2-1, with D maybe TRBD2 (6 bases). The germline V and J ends were trimmed by 4 bases and 5 bases, with 22 bases remaining between them. This CDR3 is built from 17 residues. The germline V gene has CDR1 SGDLS and CDR2 YYNGEE. In DNA form, the CDR3 reads TGTGCCAGCAGCTCCTCCGGCCCGGGACTCCCTCACAATGAGCAGTTCTTC. Amino acids: CASSSSGPGLPHNEQFF.

The chain carries TRBV20-1 and TRBJ2-1; no firm D call. CDR3 length equals 10 residues. The germline V gene encodes CDR1 DFQATT and CDR2 SNEGSKA (reference sequence). The CDR3 nucleotides are TGCATGTGCAGTGGCCATGAGCAGTTCTTC. This gives the protein CMCSGHEQFF.

The chain links TRBV5-6 to TRBJ2-7; 7 positions match TRBD2. Losses at the gene ends were 7 bases for V and 5 bases for J; bases not matched to a gene: 18. Germline assignment: CDR1 SGHDT and CDR2 YYEEEE. The CDR3 length is 16 residues. In nucleotides, the CDR3 is TGTGCCAGCTCTCAGGGAGGGGCCTTCTACCTCGACGAGCAGTACTTC. Translated: CASSQGGAFYLDEQYF.

The J gene is TRBJ1-1, the V gene TRBV20-1, with D perhaps matching TRBD1 (5 bases). There are 13 residues in the CDR3. Germline lookup yields CDR1 DFQATT and CDR2 SNEGSKA (reference sequence). V gave up 1 base and J gave up 5 bases, with 11 bases separating them. DNA for the CDR3: TGCAGTGCTAGAGGTGGGGGAAGGACTGAAGCTTTCTTT. Amino acids: CSARGGGRTEAFF.

V gene TRBV3-1 combines with J gene TRBJ2-4, with D possibly TRBD1 on 5 matching bases. CDR1 is LGHDT, CDR2 YNNKEL, per germline (reference sequence). Between the trimmed V and J ends, which lost 1 base and 13 bases, there was a span of 14 bases. This CDR3 has 13 amino acids. CDR3 residues: CASSQVSGHEQYF. As DNA, the CDR3 is TGTGCCAGCAGCCAAGTTTCAGGGCATGAGCAGTACTTC.

This clonotype was observed a few times. The genes are TRBV20-1 and TRBJ1-5; D is undetermined. Trimming took 0 bases from V and 1 from J, leaving 13 bases between them. The germline V gene has CDR1 DFQATT and CDR2 SNEGSKA (reference sequence). The CDR3 extends over 16 amino acids. CDR3 residues: CSARDRVATSNQPQHF. The CDR3 nucleotides read TGCAGTGCTAGAGATAGGGTAGCGACAAGCAATCAGCCCCAGCATTTT.

V usage is TRBV6-5 and J usage is TRBJ2-1, with 9 bases matching TRBD2. The germline V gene has CDR1 MNHEY and CDR2 SVGAGI. V gave up 7 bases and J gave up 10 bases; unmatched junction bases: 8. This CDR3 contains 13 residues. This CDR3 is CASTGSGSREQFF. CDR3 nucleotide sequence: TGTGCCAGCACGGGTAGCGGGAGTCGGGAGCAGTTCTTC.

This clonotype was counted only a few times. The chain couples TRBV7-2 to TRBJ2-1; TRBD2 matches at 8 bases. Losses at the gene ends were 6 bases for V and 9 bases for J; bases not matched to a gene: 16. This CDR3 comprises 16 residues. The germline V gene encodes CDR1 SGHTA and CDR2 FQGNSA. The CDR3 reads CASRPSVTSGGTEQFF. The CDR3 coding sequence is TGTGCCAGCAGGCCTAGCGTTACTAGCGGAGGCACTGAGCAGTTCTTC.

This chain joins TRBV27 and TRBJ2-1; 9 bases are shared with TRBD1. The CDR3 has 18 amino acids. The germline V gene encodes CDR1 MNHEY and CDR2 SMNVEV (reference sequence). Germline trimming cut 0 bases from V and 6 bases from J; bases unmatched to any gene: 12. The CDR3 DNA sequence: TGTGCCAGCAGTTTATCCCCTGGACGGACAGGGGCCTTCAATGAGCAGTTCTTC. Translation gives CASSLSPGRTGAFNEQFF.

The sample holds many counts of this clonotype. The genes are TRBV27 and TRBJ2-5, with 13 bases lining up with TRBD2. Unmatched junction bases numbered 1, after V lost 0 bases and J lost 3 bases. Germline V gene lookup returns CDR1 MNHEY and CDR2 SMNVEV (reference sequence). This CDR3 is built from 16 residues. The CDR3 DNA reads TGTGCCAGCAGTTTATCACTAGCGGGAGGGGAAGAGACCCAGTACTTC. Translated: CASSLSLAGGEETQYF.

The chain has TRBV20-1 and TRBJ2-4; D is undetermined. Germline CDR1 reads DFQATT; CDR2 reads SNEGSKA (reference sequence). V gave up 2 bases and J gave up 8 bases, with 13 bases separating them. The CDR3 runs to 13 residues. This chain's CDR3 is CSARNSIWDIQYF. The CDR3 coding sequence is TGCAGTGCTAGAAACAGCATATGGGACATTCAGTACTTC.

This rearrangement joins TRBV12-3 or TRBV12-4 to TRBJ2-7; D ambiguous. This CDR3 has 14 residues. Trimming removed 3 bases from V and 2 bases from J, with 11 bases in between. The CDR3 here is CASSLRNRAYEQYF. Here the CDR3 DNA reads TGTGCCAGCAGTTTGAGGAACCGAGCCTACGAGCAGTACTTC.

This clonotype was counted a few times. The V gene is TRBV9, the J gene TRBJ2-5; 7 bases map to TRBD1. The V and J ends lost 4 bases and 1 base, in that order; junction bases with no gene match: 7. Per germline, CDR1 SGDLS and CDR2 YYNGEE. The CDR3 length is 15 residues. This chain's CDR3 is CASSPRDSFQETQYF. The DNA for the CDR3 is TGTGCCAGCAGCCCCCGGGACAGCTTCCAAGAGACCCAGTACTTC.

V is TRBV7-9 and J is TRBJ2-7; 7 positions match TRBD2. V gave up 3 bases and J gave up 3 bases; unmatched junction bases: 17. Germline assignment: CDR1 SEHNR and CDR2 FQNEAQ (reference sequence). The CDR3 covers 18 residues. The DNA for the CDR3 is TGTGCCAGCAGCTTTGTCTCCTCGTCTAGCGGCATTTTCTACGAGCAGTACTTC. This gives the protein CASSFVSSSSGIFYEQYF.

This clonotype was counted only a few times. This rearrangement joins TRBV6-4 to TRBJ1-2; D is possibly TRBD1 (5 bases). Trimming took 6 bases from V and 4 from J, leaving 18 bases between them. There are 15 residues in the CDR3. Germline CDR1 reads MRHNA; CDR2 reads SNTAGT. Here the CDR3 reads CASREDPTDTYGYTF. The CDR3 DNA reads as TGTGCCAGCAGAGAAGACCCGACAGACACCTATGGCTACACCTTC.

The genes are TRBV29-1 and TRBJ2-3; D call uncertain. V was shortened by 2 bases and J by 1 base, with 16 bases between the two germline ends. The CDR3 runs 16 residues. Germline CDR1 is SQVTM and CDR2 is ANQGSEA. CDR3 sequence (DNA): TGCAGCGTTGAACCGTCTCAAAAGGGCCGCACAGATACGCAGTATTTT. This encodes CSVEPSQKGRTDTQYF.

This clonotype was counted between two and nine times. The chain recombines TRBV7-9 with TRBJ1-6; D possibly corresponds to TRBD1 (6 bases). With 5 bases removed from V and 9 bases from J, the gap between germline ends came to 14 bases. This CDR3 contains 14 residues. The germline gives CDR1 SEHNR, CDR2 FQNEAQ (reference sequence). CDR3 sequence: CASSLAGQGSPLHF. In DNA, the CDR3 is TGTGCCAGCAGCCTTGCGGGACAAGGTTCACCCCTCCACTTT.

V usage is TRBV11-1 and J usage is TRBJ2-1, with no clear D. The CDR3 contains 15 residues. Germline CDR1 is SGHAT and CDR2 is FQDESV (reference sequence). The V end was cut by 2 bases, the J end by 6 bases, with 14 bases between. The CDR3 reads CASSLQATISNEQFF. DNA for the CDR3: TGTGCCAGCAGCTTACAGGCTACTATCTCCAATGAGCAGTTCTTC.

A few counts support this clonotype. The rearrangement uses TRBV4-3 and TRBJ2-1; 7 positions agree with TRBD2. CDR1 is LGHNA, CDR2 YSLEER, per germline. This CDR3 has 16 residues. Trimming cost V 1 base and J 8 bases; bases outside gene matches: 11. This chain's CDR3 is CASSQVVGRAGYEQFF. CDR3 nucleotides: TGCGCCAGCAGCCAAGTCGTGGGGAGGGCCGGATATGAGCAGTTCTTC.

This clonotype was seen a handful of times. The chain uses TRBV3-1 and TRBJ1-1; D call uncertain. V lost 3 bases to trimming and J lost 2 bases, with 16 bases between them. The CDR3 is made up of 16 amino acids. Looked up from germline, CDR1 is LGHDT and CDR2 is YNNKEL (reference sequence). CDR3 amino acids: CASSHLGQAGNTEAFF. The CDR3 region has the DNA TGTGCCAGCAGCCACCTCGGCCAGGCCGGAAACACTGAAGCTTTCTTT. The complete variable domain, with remaining parts taken from reference TRBV3-1 and TRBJ1-1, reads DTAVSQTPKYLVTQMGNDKSIKCEQNLGHDTMYWYKQDSKKFLKIMFSYNNKELIINETVPNRFSPKSPDKAHLNLHINSLELGDSAVYFCASSHLGQAGNTEAFFGQGTRLTVV.

This clonotype was counted only a few times. The chain has TRBV9 and TRBJ2-1; 10 bases fit TRBD2. In germline, CDR1 is SGDLS, CDR2 YYNGEE. The ends lost 0 bases at V and 9 bases at J; junction bases unmatched: 6. This CDR3 has 15 residues. The CDR3 bases are TGTGCCAGCAGCGTAGTGGCTAGCGGGAGTAGTGAGCAGTTCTTC. Translation gives CASSVVASGSSEQFF. The variable domain in full, with the rest retrieved from reference TRBV9 and TRBJ2-1, is DSGVTQTPKHLITATGQRVTLRCSPRSGDLSVYWYQQSLDQGLQFLIQYYNGEERAKGNILERFSAQQFPDLHSELNLSSLELGDSALYFCASSVVASGSSEQFFGPGTRLTVL.